Below are 13 T cell receptor beta chains sequenced from a single sample in a study of molecular identifiers for immune sequencing clone quantification. One entry per CDR3 protein results from TCRdb running MiXCR on the PCR reads. The sample has 97,000 or so distinct CDR3 sequences, 30% to 35% seen once. Sequencing was done on a sample of naive CD8+ T cells from blood, with Jurkat cell RNA spiked in. Subset noted: FACS-sorted CD8+CD4-CCR7+CD45RA+ naive T cells. All receptors derive from a human donor in good health. Some libraries in this study had Jurkat cell RNA spiked in.

The chain uses TRBV3-2 and TRBJ2-2; no check of the table's D call, TRBD1, against the DNA was made. TRBV3-2 is given as a pseudogene. CDR3 length: 17 amino acids. This chain's CDR3 is CASSQEGRGSATGELFF. CDR3 bases: TGTGCCAGCAGCCAAGAGGGTAGGGGGTCTGCCACCGGGGAGCTGTTTTTT.

To note about this clonotype: At one end the junction does not follow the germline gene, possibly because of a read error. This rearrangement joins TRBV9 to TRBJ2-4; D may correspond to TRBD1 or TRBD2 (5 bases each). The CDR3 runs 18 residues. Per the germline V gene, CDR1 is SGDLS and CDR2 is YYNGEE. CDR3 loop: CASSARDASFIANNIQYF. CDR3 sequence (DNA): TGTGCCAGCAGCGCCCGGGACGCATCTTTTATTGCCAACAACATTCAGTACTTC.

This clonotype was picked up a small number of times. The V call is TRBV9, the J call TRBJ1-1, with a possible D match to TRBD1 (5 bases). The CDR3 is 12 residues long. Trimming took off 3 bases at V and 5 bases at J, with 8 bases between the two ends. Germline lookup yields CDR1 SGDLS and CDR2 YYNGEE. The CDR3 protein is CASSAEGTEAFF. CDR3 bases: TGTGCCAGCAGCGCCGAGGGGACTGAAGCTTTCTTT.

This clonotype has a handful of counts. The J gene is TRBJ2-1, the V gene TRBV11-2, with D maybe TRBD1 (6 bases). CDR3 length: 15 amino acids. Between the trimmed V and J ends, which lost 2 bases and 7 bases, there was a span of 15 bases. Germline CDR1 is SGHAT and CDR2 is FQNNGV. The CDR3: CASSLRAGDWNEQFF. The CDR3 bases are TGTGCCAGCAGCTTAAGGGCAGGGGATTGGAATGAGCAGTTCTTC.

This clonotype showed up just a few times. This rearrangement joins TRBV27 to TRBJ2-1; TRBD1 matches 8 bases. Looked up from germline, CDR1 is MNHEY and CDR2 is SMNVEV (reference sequence). The CDR3 totals 14 residues. Germline trimming cut 4 bases from V and 4 bases from J; bases unmatched to any gene: 3. The CDR3 DNA follows: TGTGCCAGCAGTTATTGGACAGGGTACAATGAGCAGTTCTTC. Translation gives CASSYWTGYNEQFF.

There are a few counts of this clonotype. The chain is built from TRBV4-3 and TRBJ1-6; 7 bases match TRBD1. There are 15 residues in the CDR3. CDR1 is LGHNA, CDR2 YSLEER, per germline. Trimming took 1 base from V and 8 from J; bases not matched to a gene: 5. CDR3 residues: CASSQGGQPYSPLHF. CDR3 nucleotides: TGCGCCAGCAGCCAAGGGGGACAGCCATATTCACCCCTCCACTTT.

At least ten counts were recorded for this clonotype. This chain connects TRBV7-8 to TRBJ2-3; D remains unclear. V was trimmed by 5 bases and J by 0 bases, leaving 6 bases between them. CDR1 SGHVS and CDR2 FQNEAQ come from the germline V gene. The CDR3 is 13 amino acids. The CDR3 sequence: CASSKDSTDTQYF. The CDR3 DNA follows: TGTGCCAGCAGCAAAGACAGCACAGATACGCAGTATTTT.

In its sample, this clonotype was seen a few times. V and J are TRBV28 and TRBJ1-6; D gene uncertain. The germline gives CDR1 MDHEN, CDR2 SYDVKM. V dropped 7 bases and J dropped 3 bases, with 16 bases sitting between them. This CDR3 region has 16 residues. The CDR3 is CASTPRQAYYNSPLHF. CDR3 DNA sequence: TGTGCCAGCACTCCCCGGCAGGCCTACTATAATTCACCCCTCCACTTT.

As for this clonotype: This sequence may be a read error, since a much larger clone differs from it by one base. The conserved phenylalanine or tryptophan is not found at the CDR3 terminus, so this likely reflects a read error. This rearrangement joins TRBV27 to TRBJ1-1, with 7 bases aligning to TRBD1. Germline CDR1 MNHEY, CDR2 SMNVEV (reference sequence). J gave up 3 bases and V 5 bases, and 9 bases lay outside the gene matches. The CDR3 length is 15 residues. CDR3 DNA: TGTGCCAGCAGTATAACAGGGGACGGGTACACTGAAGCTTTCTTA. This sequence encodes CASSITGDGYTEAFL.

The J gene is TRBJ2-4, the V gene TRBV6-2 or TRBV6-3, with 7 bases that match TRBD2. The trim removed 5 bases at V and 12 bases at J, leaving 7 bases unmatched. The CDR3 runs to 12 residues. Germline assignment: CDR1 MNHEY and CDR2 SVGEGT. DNA for the CDR3: TGTGCCAGCAGTAATAGGCTAGCGGATCAGTACTTC. This translates into CASSNRLADQYF.

As for this clonotype: A read error may produce the germline difference seen at one junction end. The chain couples TRBV7-9 to TRBJ2-7, with D perhaps being TRBD1 or TRBD2 (5 bases each). The germline V gene has CDR1 SEHNR and CDR2 FQNEAQ (reference sequence). The CDR3 length is 13 residues. CDR3 bases: TGTGCCAGCAACTTAGCGACAGCATACGAGCTGTACTTC. Translated: CASNLATAYELYF.

To note about this clonotype: A much more abundant neighbour one base away suggests this may be a read error. No conserved phenylalanine or tryptophan ends this CDR3, so it is likely a read error. This chain joins TRBV7-9 and TRBJ2-2; D is perhaps TRBD2 (6 bases). CDR3 length equals 14 residues. Trimming pared 4 bases from V and 3 bases from J, leaving 9 bases between. The germline gives CDR1 SEHNR, CDR2 FQNEAQ (reference sequence). The DNA for the CDR3 is TGTGCCAGCAGCTCTGGACTACACACCGGGGAGCTGTTTTAT. This encodes CASSSGLHTGELFY.

This clonotype has just a few counts. J is TRBJ2-7 and V is TRBV5-4; weak D call: TRBD2 (5 bases). V was trimmed by 0 bases and J by 3 bases, leaving 7 bases between them. Germline CDR1 SGHNT, CDR2 YYREEE (reference sequence). CDR3 length: 13 residues. The CDR3 protein is CASSLGLIYEQYF. CDR3 coding DNA: TGTGCCAGCAGCTTGGGACTAATCTACGAGCAGTACTTC.